This is a list of T cell receptor beta chains from one sample in a study of T cells in Graves' hyperthyroidism and ophthalmopathy. TCRdb recomputed calls from the multiplex PCR reads with MiXCR, one row per CDR3 protein. The sample gives about 380,000 distinct CDR3 sequences, about 18% of which show up once; 35% to 50% is in the top ten. Sequenced material: blood. The receptors were sampled from a man younger than 35 with Graves' ophthalmopathy. Both conserved end residues are part of each CDR3. Fields, in order: clone size, V gene, D gene, J gene, CDR3 length, CDR3 protein, CDR3 DNA. The D gene is left open where the match is weak. The size entry is marked missing in some rows and otherwise reads once, few, many or a size class.

>few|TRBV4-1|TRBD2|TRBJ2-1|16
CASRPAAGGKYNEQFF
TGCGCCAGCAGACCCGCAGCGGGGGGGAAGTACAATGAGCAGTTCTTC
>few|TRBV14|-|TRBJ1-4|15
CASSQLRDNNEKLFF
TGTGCCAGCAGCCAGCTCCGGGACAACAATGAAAAACTGTTTTTT
>-|TRBV18|-|TRBJ1-2|13
CASSPPSPWGYTF
TGTGCCAGCTCACCACCGTCGCCGTGGGGCTACACCTTC
>-|TRBV10-3|-|TRBJ1-6|12
CASRGGNSPLHF
TGTGCCTCCCGGGGGGGAAATTCACCCCTCCACTTT
>-|TRBV20-1|-|TRBJ1-5|14
CSAKGRVRTQPQHF
TGCAGTGCTAAGGGCAGGGTGCGAACTCAGCCCCAGCATTTT
>-|TRBV29-1|TRBD1|TRBJ2-7|14
CSAGDRASSYEQYF
TGCAGCGCCGGGGACAGGGCGAGCTCCTACGAGCAGTACTTC
>-|TRBV2|-|TRBJ2-3|16
CATWGWDTKETDTQYF
TGTGCCACCTGGGGGTGGGACACAAAGGAAACAGATACGCAGTATTTT
>-|TRBV5-6|TRBD1|TRBJ1-1|16
CASSLPGTGANTEAFF
TGTGCCAGCAGCTTGCCCGGGACAGGAGCGAACACTGAAGCTTTCTTT
>few|TRBV7-8|TRBD1|TRBJ2-7|15
CASSWDRGRTYEQYF
TGTGCCAGCAGCTGGGACAGGGGGAGAACCTACGAGCAGTACTTC
>few|TRBV20-1|-|TRBJ2-2|15
CSARDWDGGTGELFF
TGCAGTGCTAGAGATTGGGACGGTGGTACCGGGGAGCTGTTTTTT
>many|TRBV6-1|-|TRBJ1-1|15
CASSEAKGGNTEAFF
TGTGCCAGCAGTGAAGCCAAGGGGGGGAACACTGAAGCTTTCTTT
>-|TRBV3-1|-|TRBJ2-5|15
CASSQSFSTGETQYF
TGTGCCAGCAGCCAAAGCTTCTCGACTGGGGAGACCCAGTACTTC
>few|TRBV6-5|-|TRBJ1-5|14
CASSSGQLNQPQHF
TGTGCCAGCAGTTCCGGCCAGTTAAATCAGCCCCAGCATTTT
>-|TRBV4-2|TRBD1|TRBJ1-3|18
CASSQENRGQGLGNTIYF
TGTGCCAGCAGCCAAGAAAATCGGGGACAGGGGTTGGGAAACACCATATATTTT
>few|TRBV6-2/TRBV6-3|-|TRBJ2-4|12
CASSYEPPIQYF
TGTGCCAGCAGTTACGAGCCCCCCATTCAGTACTTC
>-|TRBV20-1|-|TRBJ1-5|12
CSARGESQPQHF
TGCAGTGCTAGGGGGGAATCTCAGCCCCAGCATTTT
>-|TRBV5-1|-|TRBJ2-1|16
CASSGGFRGGGNEQFF
TGCGCCAGCAGCGGGGGATTCAGGGGAGGTGGCAATGAGCAGTTCTTC
>many|TRBV7-8|-|TRBJ2-7|16
CASSPAPAGSPHEQYF
TGTGCCAGCAGCCCCGCCCCCGCAGGGAGTCCCCACGAGCAGTACTTC
>many|TRBV13|TRBD1|TRBJ2-3|16
CASSFRDRGFADTQYF
TGTGCCAGCAGCTTCCGGGACAGGGGGTTTGCAGATACGCAGTATTTT
>-|TRBV13|TRBD2|TRBJ2-1|17
CASSFLSRTSGGDEQFF
TGTGCCAGCAGCTTTTTATCACGGACTAGCGGGGGAGATGAGCAGTTCTTC
>many|TRBV7-9|-|TRBJ2-7|15
CASSLSRGAEYEQYF
TGTGCCAGCAGCTTAAGTCGGGGGGCGGAGTACGAGCAGTACTTC
>many|TRBV7-8|TRBD1|TRBJ2-7|14
CASTPDRASNEQYF
TGTGCCAGCACCCCGGACAGGGCATCGAACGAGCAGTACTTC
>many|TRBV29-1|-|TRBJ2-7|14
CSVGGGRTDNEQYF
TGCAGCGTTGGAGGGGGAAGGACAGACAACGAGCAGTACTTC
>few|TRBV28|-|TRBJ2-4|14
CASRKTVAKNIQYF
TGTGCCAGCCGAAAGACCGTAGCCAAAAACATTCAGTACTTC
>many|TRBV7-8|-|TRBJ2-7|11
CASSPSKSRYF
TGTGCCAGCAGCCCCTCGAAGTCTCGGTACTTC
>-|TRBV28|-|TRBJ2-6|16
CASSLWVGGKANVLTF
TGTGCCAGCAGTTTATGGGTAGGGGGGAAGGCCAACGTCCTGACTTTC
>few|TRBV6-5|TRBD2|TRBJ2-1|17
CASSYPSTSGGAGEQFF
TGTGCCAGCAGTTACCCTTCAACTAGCGGGGGGGCCGGCGAGCAGTTCTTC
>many|TRBV18|-|TRBJ2-2|13
CASSPDLTGELFF
TGTGCCAGCTCACCTGATCTTACCGGGGAGCTGTTTTTT
>-|TRBV5-4|TRBD1|TRBJ2-7|15
CASSPGTATTYEQYF
TGTGCCAGCAGCCCCGGGACAGCCACAACCTACGAGCAGTACTTC
>many|TRBV20-1|-|TRBJ1-2|15
CSARDSSRSLWGYTF
TGCAGTGCTAGAGATAGTTCCAGGAGCCTCTGGGGCTACACCTTC
>many|TRBV6-1|-|TRBJ2-7|11
CASSEAGGQYF
TGTGCCAGCAGTGAAGCCGGGGGGCAGTACTTC
>-|TRBV28|-|TRBJ2-2|16
CASTPRTKENTGELFF
TGTGCCAGCACCCCCCGGACAAAAGAAAACACCGGGGAGCTGTTTTTT
>-|TRBV20-1|-|TRBJ2-5|13
CSGSSGGPETQYF
TGCAGTGGGTCTTCGGGGGGCCCAGAGACCCAGTACTTC
>few|TRBV5-1|-|TRBJ2-1|18
CASSATGQSGALDNEQFF
TGCGCCAGCAGCGCTACGGGACAGAGCGGGGCCTTGGACAATGAGCAGTTCTTC
>-|TRBV27|-|TRBJ2-7|15
CASSLSGGPYNEQYF
TGTGCCAGCAGTTTATCGGGGGGGCCCTACAACGAGCAGTACTTC
>few|TRBV7-8|-|TRBJ2-2|15
CASTPRGENTGELFF
TGTGCCAGCACCCCCCGCGGGGAGAACACCGGGGAGCTGTTTTTT
>once|TRBV7-2|TRBD2|TRBJ2-3|17
CASSSRTSGVSTDTQYF
TGTGCCAGCAGCTCAAGGACTAGCGGGGTCAGCACAGATACGCAGTATTTT
>many|TRBV6-1|TRBD1|TRBJ2-7|14
CASRRGQGNYEQYF
TGTGCCAGCAGGCGAGGACAGGGAAACTACGAGCAGTACTTC
>many|TRBV15|-|TRBJ2-3|15
CATSRDGPYTDTQYF
TGTGCCACCAGCAGAGATGGACCTTACACAGATACGCAGTATTTT
>-|TRBV6-1|TRBD2|TRBJ2-3|15
CASTPGGVLTDTQYF
TGTGCCAGCACCCCCGGGGGGGTCTTAACAGATACGCAGTATTTT
>many|TRBV27|TRBD1|TRBJ1-2|14
CASSPRQGPYGYTF
TGTGCCAGCAGTCCACGACAGGGACCCTATGGCTACACCTTC
>many|TRBV7-9|-|TRBJ2-3|18
CASSAHPGPRSATDTQYF
TGTGCCAGCAGCGCCCACCCGGGACCCCGTTCTGCCACAGATACGCAGTATTTT
>many|TRBV7-9|TRBD2|TRBJ2-1|11
CASSPSGGQFF
TGTGCCAGCAGCCCCTCGGGGGGGCAGTTCTTC
>-|TRBV10-1|-|TRBJ2-5|13
CASSGRIQETQYF
TGCGCCAGCAGTGGCCGGATCCAAGAGACCCAGTACTTC
>many|TRBV6-1|-|TRBJ1-2|15
CASSDGTPLTYGYTF
TGTGCCAGCAGTGACGGGACACCGTTGACTTATGGCTACACCTTC
>-|TRBV7-9|-|TRBJ2-3|16
CASSPSEGARTDTQYF
TGTGCCAGCAGCCCATCGGAGGGGGCCCGCACAGATACGCAGTATTTT
>many|TRBV7-6|TRBD2|TRBJ2-1|17
CASSYPIAGGSYNEQFF
TGTGCCAGCAGCTATCCCATAGCGGGGGGGTCCTACAATGAGCAGTTCTTC
>-|TRBV6-1|-|TRBJ2-7|15
CASSRSMGWGDEQYF
TGTGCCAGCAGTCGCTCCATGGGGTGGGGCGACGAGCAGTACTTC
>few|TRBV6-1|TRBD1|TRBJ1-6|15
CASGDRAPYNSPLHF
TGTGCCAGCGGGGACAGGGCTCCCTATAATTCACCCCTCCACTTT
>-|TRBV2|-|TRBJ1-2|15
CASSGLAGAPGGYTF
TGTGCCAGCAGTGGACTAGCGGGGGCGCCGGGTGGCTACACCTTC
>few|TRBV6-6|-|TRBJ1-5|14
CASSYRDNNQPQHF
TGTGCCAGCAGTTACCGGGACAACAATCAGCCCCAGCATTTT
>-|TRBV27|-|TRBJ1-2|16
CASNPGPPIVGYGYTF
TGTGCCAGCAACCCCGGGCCCCCTATTGTTGGTTATGGCTACACCTTC